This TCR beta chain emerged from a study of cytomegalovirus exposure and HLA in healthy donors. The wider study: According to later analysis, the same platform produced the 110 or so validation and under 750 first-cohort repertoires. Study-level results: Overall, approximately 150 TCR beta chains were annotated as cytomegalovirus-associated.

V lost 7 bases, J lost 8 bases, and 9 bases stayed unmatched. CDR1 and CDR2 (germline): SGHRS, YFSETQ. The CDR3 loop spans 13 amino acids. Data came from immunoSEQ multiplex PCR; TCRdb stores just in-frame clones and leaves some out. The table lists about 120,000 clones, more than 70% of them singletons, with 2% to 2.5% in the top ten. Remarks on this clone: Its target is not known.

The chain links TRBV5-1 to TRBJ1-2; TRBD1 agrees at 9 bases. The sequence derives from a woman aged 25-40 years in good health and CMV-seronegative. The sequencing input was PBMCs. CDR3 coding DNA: TGCGCCAGCGGGGGACAGGGTTTCGGAGGCTACACCTTC. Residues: CASGGQGFGGYTF.